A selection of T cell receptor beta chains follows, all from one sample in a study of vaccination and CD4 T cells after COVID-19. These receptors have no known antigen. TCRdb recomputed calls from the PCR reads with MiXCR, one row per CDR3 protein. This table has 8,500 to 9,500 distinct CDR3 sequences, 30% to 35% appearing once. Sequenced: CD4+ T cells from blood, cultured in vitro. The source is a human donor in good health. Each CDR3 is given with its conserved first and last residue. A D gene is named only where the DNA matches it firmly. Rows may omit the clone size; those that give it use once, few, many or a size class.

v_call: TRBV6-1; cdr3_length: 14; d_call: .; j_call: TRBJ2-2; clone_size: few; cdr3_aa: CASRTGTNTGELFF; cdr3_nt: TGTGCCAGCAGGACAGGAACGAACACCGGGGAGCTGTTTTTT
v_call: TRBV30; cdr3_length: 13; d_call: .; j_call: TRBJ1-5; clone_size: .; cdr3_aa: CAWSGADDQPQHF; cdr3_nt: TGTGCCTGGAGTGGCGCGGATGATCAGCCCCAGCATTTT
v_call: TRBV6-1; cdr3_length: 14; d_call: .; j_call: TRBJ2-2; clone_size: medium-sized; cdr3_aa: CASSEEASSGELFF; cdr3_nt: TGTGCCAGCAGTGAAGAGGCCTCCTCCGGGGAGCTGTTTTTT
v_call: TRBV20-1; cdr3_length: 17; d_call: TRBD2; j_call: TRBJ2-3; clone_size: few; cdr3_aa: CSARLAGGLLGTDTQYF; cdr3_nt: TGCAGTGCTAGACTAGCGGGGGGCCTTTTGGGCACAGATACGCAGTATTTT
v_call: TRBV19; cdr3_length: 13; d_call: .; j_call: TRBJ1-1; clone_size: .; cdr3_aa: CASSANRDTEAFF; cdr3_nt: TGTGCCAGTAGTGCTAACAGGGATACTGAAGCTTTCTTT
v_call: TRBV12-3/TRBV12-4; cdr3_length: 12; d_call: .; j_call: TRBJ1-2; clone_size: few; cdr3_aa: CASSLTVNVYTF; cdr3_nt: TGTGCCAGCAGTTTGACCGTTAATGTCTACACCTTC
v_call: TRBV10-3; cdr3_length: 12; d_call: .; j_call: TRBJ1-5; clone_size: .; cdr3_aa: CAISESNQPQHF; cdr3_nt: TGTGCCATCAGTGAGTCGAACCAGCCCCAGCATTTT
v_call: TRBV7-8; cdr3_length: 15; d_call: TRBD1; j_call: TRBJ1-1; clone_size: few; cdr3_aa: CASSSRQGRHTEAFF; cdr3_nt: TGTGCCAGCAGCTCCAGACAGGGGAGGCACACTGAAGCTTTCTTT
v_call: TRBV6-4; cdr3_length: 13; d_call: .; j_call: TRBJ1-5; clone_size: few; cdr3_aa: CASSPQDNQPQHF; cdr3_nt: TGTGCCAGCAGTCCCCAGGATAATCAGCCCCAGCATTTT
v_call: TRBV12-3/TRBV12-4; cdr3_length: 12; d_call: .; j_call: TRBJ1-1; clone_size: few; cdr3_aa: CASSDSNTEAFF; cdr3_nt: TGTGCCAGCAGTGATTCCAACACTGAAGCTTTCTTT
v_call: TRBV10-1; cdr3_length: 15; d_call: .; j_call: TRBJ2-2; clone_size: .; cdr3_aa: CASSDVGVKTGELFF; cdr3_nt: TGCGCCAGCAGTGATGTGGGGGTGAAGACCGGGGAGCTGTTTTTT
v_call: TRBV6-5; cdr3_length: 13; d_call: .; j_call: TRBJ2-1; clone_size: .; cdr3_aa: CASSYFSPTQQFF; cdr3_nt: TGTGCCAGCAGTTACTTCAGTCCCACCCAGCAGTTCTTC
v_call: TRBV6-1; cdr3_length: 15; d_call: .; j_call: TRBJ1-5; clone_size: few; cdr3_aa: CASTGSDRSNQPQHF; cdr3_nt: TGTGCCAGCACCGGATCCGACAGGAGCAATCAGCCCCAGCATTTT